The 25 T cell receptor beta chains given below trace back to one sample, sequenced in a study of blood T cell repertoires in COVID-19. Measured with immunoSEQ multiplex PCR; TCRdb has only the in-frame clones, and not every one. The sample lists 100,000 to 150,000 clones; around nine tenths were seen once. The sequenced sample consisted of peripheral blood. All receptors derive from a man over 45 with acute or convalescent COVID-19.

The chain is built from TRBV7-8 and TRBJ2-7; 13 bases map to TRBD2. The germline CDR1 and CDR2 sequences are SGHVS and FQNEAQ. With 5 bases clipped from V and 0 bases from J, the junction kept 4 bases outside the gene matches. This CDR3 contains 16 residues. CDR3 coding DNA: TGTGCCAGCAGCATACGGACTAGCGGGAGCTCCTACGAGCAGTACTTC. This codes for CASSIRTSGSSYEQYF.

The chain employs TRBV18 and TRBJ1-6; perhaps TRBD1 as D (5 bases). The CDR3 is 19 amino acids. The germline V gene encodes CDR1 KGHSH and CDR2 LQKENI. V dropped 2 bases and J dropped 0 bases, with 17 bases sitting between them. The CDR3 spells CASSPKAGTVGSYNSPLHF. In DNA form, the CDR3 reads TGTGCCAGCTCACCAAAGGCGGGGACCGTAGGCTCCTATAATTCACCCCTCCACTTT.

The J gene is TRBJ2-2, the V gene TRBV9; TRBD1 matches 9 bases. V lost 0 bases, J lost 6 bases, and 3 bases stayed unmatched. The CDR3 consists of 15 residues. In germline, CDR1 is SGDLS, CDR2 YYNGEE. Here the CDR3 reads CASSVGGTGSGELFF. The CDR3 DNA sequence: TGTGCCAGCAGCGTAGGGGGGACAGGGTCCGGGGAGCTGTTTTTT.

The chain uses TRBV19 and TRBJ2-3, with 8 bases aligning to TRBD1. Germline CDR1 is LNHDA and CDR2 is SQIVND (reference sequence). The ends lost 5 bases at V and 2 bases at J; junction bases unmatched: 6. The CDR3 covers 15 residues. The CDR3 sequence is CASSPDRDYTDTQYF. The DNA of the CDR3 is TGTGCCAGTAGTCCGGACAGGGATTACACAGATACGCAGTATTTT. Supplemented by reference TRBV19 and TRBJ2-3, the full variable domain reads DGGITQSPKYLFRKEGQNVTLSCEQNLNHDAMYWYRQDPGQGLRLIYYSQIVNDFQKGDIAEGYSVSREKKESFPLTVTSAQKNPTAFYLCASSPDRDYTDTQYFGPGTRLTVL.

For the CDR3, the DNA is TGCAGCGTTGAAGATCTAGGAGGACAGGGGGGAGAAGCTTTCTTT. Its protein product is CSVEDLGGQGGEAFF. The V and J genes are TRBV29-1 and TRBJ1-1; 10 nucleotides match TRBD1. Germline lookup yields CDR1 SQVTM and CDR2 ANQGSEA. The CDR3 spans 15 residues. Unmatched junction bases numbered 9, after V lost 0 bases and J lost 8 bases.

Written as DNA, the CDR3 is TGTGCCAGCAGCTTAGCGGGACAGTCGCTCTCTGGAAACACCATATATTTT. Protein product: CASSLAGQSLSGNTIYF. The chain couples TRBV7-8 to TRBJ1-3; TRBD1 matches at 7 bases. CDR3 size: 17 residues. Germline lookup yields CDR1 SGHVS and CDR2 FQNEAQ. J was trimmed by 0 bases and V by 0 bases; bases with no gene match: 5.

The chain joins TRBV10-2 to TRBJ2-2; TRBD2 might be the D (6 bases). Germline V CDR1 and CDR2: WSHSY, SAAADI. The V gene lost 6 bases and the J gene lost 1 base, with 12 bases spanning the gap. The CDR3 runs to 15 residues. Here the CDR3 DNA reads TGCGCCAGCAGGGGGGACTTCCTGAACACCGGGGAGCTGTTTTTT. It is translated as CASRGDFLNTGELFF.

The chain has TRBV19 and TRBJ1-5, with D possibly TRBD1 on 5 matching bases. V was clipped by 8 bases and J by 6 bases, with 23 bases between them. Germline lookup yields CDR1 LNHDA and CDR2 SQIVND (reference sequence). This CDR3 has 16 amino acids. The CDR3 loop is CASSNEGQGYSQPQHF. As DNA, the CDR3 is TGTGCCAGTTCTAACGAAGGGCAGGGATACAGTCAGCCCCAGCATTTT.

The rearrangement joins TRBV14 to TRBJ2-5; 10 bases line up with TRBD2. The CDR3 runs to 15 residues. The J segment lost 3 bases and the V segment lost 1 base, leaving 2 bases of the junction unmatched. The germline V gene has CDR1 SGHDN and CDR2 FVKESK. The DNA for the CDR3 is TGTGCCAGCAGCCAAGTGGGACTAGCGAAAGAGACCCAGTACTTC. Its protein product is CASSQVGLAKETQYF.

CDR3 nucleotide sequence: TGTGCCAGCAGTTTATTCCGCAGGTCCGGTGGCTACACCTTC. Translated, it gives CASSLFRRSGGYTF. This chain links TRBV27 with TRBJ1-2; D not certain. The CDR3 runs to 14 residues. Trimming cost V 1 base and J 7 bases, with 13 bases left between them. CDR1 is MNHEY, CDR2 SMNVEV, per germline (reference sequence).

This chain connects TRBV18 to TRBJ2-7, with D maybe TRBD1 (6 bases). This CDR3 region has 16 residues. Germline V CDR1 and CDR2: KGHSH, LQKENI. The germline V and J ends were trimmed by 2 bases and 5 bases, with 19 bases remaining between them. CDR3 sequence (DNA): TGTGCCAGCTCACCATTGGCAGGGGCTAGGGTGGACGAGCAGTACTTC. This sequence encodes CASSPLAGARVDEQYF.

The rearrangement joins TRBV6-5 to TRBJ2-5, with TRBD1 matching 7 bases. V was pared by 5 bases and J by 5 bases, with 5 bases of the junction left unmatched. The CDR3 length is 13 residues. Germline assignment: CDR1 MNHEY and CDR2 SVGAGI. CDR3 sequence (DNA): TGTGCCAGCAGTAAGGGGGCTTGGGAGACCCAGTACTTC. This codes for CASSKGAWETQYF.

The chain couples TRBV12-5 to TRBJ1-1; D uncertain. V was pared by 0 bases and J by 3 bases, with 14 bases between. This CDR3 has 16 amino acids. Germline V lookup: CDR1 LGHNT, CDR2 FRNRAP. CDR3 in amino acids: CASGLVSSQVDTEAFF. The CDR3 coding sequence is TGTGCTAGTGGTTTGGTATCGAGTCAGGTAGACACTGAAGCTTTCTTT.

This clone was observed a handful of times. This chain connects TRBV15 to TRBJ1-2; D unclear. The ends were cut back, 5 bases at V and 4 bases at J, with 11 bases in the middle. The length of the CDR3 is 13 residues. The germline V gene encodes CDR1 LNHNV and CDR2 YYDKDF (reference sequence). CDR3 in DNA: TGTGCCACCAGCTTTACAGACGGCTATGGCTACACCTTC. Protein product: CATSFTDGYGYTF.

This chain joins TRBV28 and TRBJ2-4, with D possibly matching TRBD2 (6 bases). V gave up 5 bases and J gave up 11 bases, with 16 bases separating them. The CDR3 has 13 amino acids. Germline V lookup: CDR1 MDHEN, CDR2 SYDVKM. Here the CDR3 DNA reads TGTGCCAGCAGTGTCCCTAGCCGGGGGTTTCAGTACTTC. This encodes CASSVPSRGFQYF.

Concerning this clone: The same CDR3 also results from other DNA sequences found in this sample. This chain links TRBV11-3 with TRBJ1-1; D ambiguous. From germline, CDR1 is SGHNT and CDR2 YENEEA. Trimming stripped 3 bases from V and 0 bases from J, with 5 bases between. There are 13 residues in the CDR3. Here the CDR3 DNA reads TGTGCCAGCAGCTTTCGGGTGAACACTGAAGCTTTCTTT. It is translated as CASSFRVNTEAFF.

V is TRBV29-1 and J is TRBJ2-3, with TRBD2 matching over 13 bases. CDR1 is SQVTM, CDR2 ANQGSEA, per germline. Germline trimming cut 1 base from V and 3 bases from J; bases unmatched to any gene: 7. CDR3 length: 17 amino acids. The CDR3 DNA reads TGCAGCGTTGAAGGCGGGACTAGCGGGATTGAGACAGATACGCAGTATTTT. Its translation is CSVEGGTSGIETDTQYF.

The chain links TRBV19 to TRBJ1-1, with TRBD1 matching over 10 bases. The CDR3 contains 15 residues. The germline V gene encodes CDR1 LNHDA and CDR2 SQIVND (reference sequence). V dropped 4 bases and J dropped 6; count of bases not matched to a gene: 8. CDR3 nucleotide sequence: TGTGCCAGTAGTAGACAGGGGGCAAAGGGGCCTGAAGCTTTCTTT. This translates into CASSRQGAKGPEAFF.

The rearrangement links TRBV18 to TRBJ2-1; 7 bases fit TRBD2. V gave up 3 bases and J gave up 2 bases; unmatched junction bases: 7. Germline-derived CDR1 and CDR2 are KGHSH and LQKENI. The CDR3 covers 16 residues. The CDR3 bases are TGTGCCAGCTCACCTGGGGTAGCGGGTGCCTACAATGAGCAGTTCTTC. Its translation: CASSPGVAGAYNEQFF.

This chain connects TRBV19 to TRBJ2-2, with 7 positions matching TRBD2. The V gene's germline CDR1 is LNHDA and CDR2 SQIVND (reference sequence). Trimming removed 1 base from V and 6 bases from J; junction bases left unmatched: 5. The CDR3 runs 15 residues. The CDR3 DNA reads TGTGCCAGTAGTATAGTACTAGCGTTGGCCGGGGAGCTGTTTTTT. This gives the protein CASSIVLALAGELFF.

The chain uses TRBV5-1 and TRBJ2-1, with TRBD2 matching over 8 bases. Germline loops: CDR1 SGHRS, CDR2 YFSETQ. The J segment lost 1 base and the V segment lost 4 bases, leaving 10 bases of the junction unmatched. The CDR3 is 17 residues long. Here the CDR3 reads CASSRGSLAGSYNEQFF. In DNA, the CDR3 is TGCGCCAGCAGCCGGGGGTCGTTAGCGGGGTCCTACAATGAGCAGTTCTTC.

The V and J genes are TRBV6-6 and TRBJ1-5, with D maybe TRBD1 (5 bases). The CDR3 sequence is 14 residues long. Deletions cut 2 bases from V and 6 bases from J, with 11 bases between. CDR1 and CDR2 (germline): MNHNY, SVGAGI (reference sequence). DNA of the CDR3: TGTGCCAGCAGTTACGGAGGGGCCGGTCAGCCCCAGCATTTT. Translated, it gives CASSYGGAGQPQHF.

This chain joins TRBV27 and TRBJ2-2; 7 nucleotides agree with TRBD2. The CDR3 extends over 18 amino acids. V lost 2 bases, J lost 0 bases, and 9 bases stayed unmatched. Germline assignment: CDR1 MNHEY and CDR2 SMNVEV (reference sequence). The CDR3 reads CASSLHPRGRANTGELFF. The CDR3, as DNA: TGTGCCAGCAGTTTACATCCGCGGGGGAGGGCGAACACCGGGGAGCTGTTTTTT.

The rearrangement uses TRBV13 and TRBJ1-1, with D uncertain. Per germline, CDR1 PRHDT and CDR2 FYEKMQ (reference sequence). V dropped 0 bases and J dropped 0 bases, with 8 bases sitting between them. The CDR3 runs 15 residues. The CDR3 is CASSLGRGVNTEAFF. As DNA, the CDR3 is TGTGCCAGCAGCTTAGGTCGGGGTGTGAACACTGAAGCTTTCTTT.

In this sample, this clone turned up once. The chain has TRBV9 and TRBJ2-1, with 9 bases matching TRBD1. This CDR3 spans 14 amino acids. V was pared by 2 bases and J by 7 bases, with 4 bases of the junction left unmatched. The germline gives CDR1 SGDLS, CDR2 YYNGEE. The CDR3 coding sequence is TGTGCCAGCAGCGTTGGGGACAGGGCAAATGAGCAGTTCTTC. This translates into CASSVGDRANEQFF.